Shown below are 4 T cell receptor beta chains from a single sample sequenced in a study of blood T cell repertoires in COVID-19. The method was immunoSEQ multiplex PCR; TCRdb's version includes in-frame clones alone and lacks a portion of them. The table records fewer than 130,000 clones, around 66% of them present only once. Sequencing input: peripheral blood. These receptors all come from a man at least 80 years old with acute or convalescent COVID-19.

This chain connects TRBV9 to TRBJ2-1; 7 bases match TRBD2. The CDR3 runs 14 residues. The V gene end was trimmed by 5 bases and the J gene end by 9 bases; junction bases not matched to a gene: 11. Germline CDR1 reads SGDLS; CDR2 reads YYNGEE. CDR3 protein: CASSPGGLFVEQFF. The CDR3 bases are TGTGCCAGCAGTCCGGGAGGCCTCTTTGTTGAGCAGTTCTTC.

This clone has only one observation. The V call is TRBV14, the J call TRBJ1-4, with no clear D. Germline V gene data show CDR1 as SGHDN and CDR2 as FVKESK. CDR3 length: 15 amino acids. V was pared by 1 base and J by 1 base, with 7 bases between. CDR3 region: CASSQGSGTNEKLFF. DNA for the CDR3: TGTGCCAGCAGCCAAGGATCGGGAACTAATGAAAAACTGTTTTTT.

This clone was observed a handful of times. V is TRBV15 and J is TRBJ2-5, with 8 bases that match TRBD1. The CDR3 has 17 residues. V gave up 0 bases and J gave up 5 bases; unmatched junction bases: 11. Germline assignment: CDR1 LNHNV and CDR2 YYDKDF (reference sequence). CDR3 DNA: TGTGCCACCAGCAGAGAGGGGAGACAGGGGTCTTCGGAGACCCAGTACTTC. This gives the protein CATSREGRQGSSETQYF.

This rearrangement joins TRBV3-1 (or the pseudogene TRBV3-2) to TRBJ2-3; a possible D gene is TRBD2 (5 bases). V lost 1 base and J 2 bases, leaving 13 bases between the germline ends. The CDR3 is made up of 16 amino acids. The germline gives CDR1 LGHDT, CDR2 YNNKEL (reference sequence). The CDR3 loop is CASSQGGYPPTDTQYF. CDR3 sequence (DNA): TGTGCCAGCAGCCAAGGCGGGTACCCGCCCACAGATACGCAGTATTTT.